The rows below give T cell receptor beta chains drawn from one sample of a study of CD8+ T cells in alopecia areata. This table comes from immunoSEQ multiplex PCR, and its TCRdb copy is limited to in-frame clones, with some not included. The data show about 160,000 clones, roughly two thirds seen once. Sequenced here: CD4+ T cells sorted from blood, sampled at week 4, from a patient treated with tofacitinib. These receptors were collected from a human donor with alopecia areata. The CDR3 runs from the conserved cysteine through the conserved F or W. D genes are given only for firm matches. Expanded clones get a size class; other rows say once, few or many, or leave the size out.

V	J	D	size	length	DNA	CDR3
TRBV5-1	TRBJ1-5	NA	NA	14	TGCGCCAGCAGCTTATTTGCCGGTAATCAGCCCCAGCATTTT	CASSLFAGNQPQHF
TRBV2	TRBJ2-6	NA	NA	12	TGTGCCAGCAGTGAATGGGCCAACGTCCTGACTTTC	CASSEWANVLTF
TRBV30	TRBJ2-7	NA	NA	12	TGTGCCTGGAGGTTCCCGGGCGACGAGCAGTACTTC	CAWRFPGDEQYF
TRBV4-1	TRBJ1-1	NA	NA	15	TGCGCCAGCAGCCAATCACAGCTAATGAACACTGAAGCTTTCTTT	CASSQSQLMNTEAFF
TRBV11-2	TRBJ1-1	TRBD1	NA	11	TGTGCCAGCTCTACAGGGGCTGAAGCTTTCTTT	CASSTGAEAFF
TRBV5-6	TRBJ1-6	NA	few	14	TGTGCCAGCAGCGCCGGGACATTGAATTCACCCCTCCACTTT	CASSAGTLNSPLHF
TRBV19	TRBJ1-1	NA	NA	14	TGTGCCAGTAGTATGGCCGGCATGAACACTGAAGCTTTCTTT	CASSMAGMNTEAFF
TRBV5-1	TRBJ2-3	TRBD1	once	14	TGCGCCAGCAGCTTGGGACAGGGGGAAGATACGCAGTATTTT	CASSLGQGEDTQYF
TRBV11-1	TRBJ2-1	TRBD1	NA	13	TGTGCCAGCAGCCCGCTGCAGGGGGATGAGCAGTTCTTC	CASSPLQGDEQFF
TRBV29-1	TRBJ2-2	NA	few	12	TGCAGCGGGGCAGGGGCCACCGGGGAGCTGTTTTTT	CSGAGATGELFF
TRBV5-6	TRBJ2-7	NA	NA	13	TGTGCCAGCAGCAGGGGCATATACTACGAGCAGTACTTC	CASSRGIYYEQYF
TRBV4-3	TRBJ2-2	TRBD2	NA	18	TGCGCCAGCAGCCAAGAGGGCCCTAGCGGGGGGGACACCGGGGAGCTGTTTTTT	CASSQEGPSGGDTGELFF
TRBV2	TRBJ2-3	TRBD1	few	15	TGTGCCAGCAGCCCCAGGGGGCTGAGGACAGATACGCAGTATTTT	CASSPRGLRTDTQYF
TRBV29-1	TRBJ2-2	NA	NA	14	TGCAGCGTACGCACAGGGAGACGGGCCGGGGAGCTGTTTTTT	CSVRTGRRAGELFF
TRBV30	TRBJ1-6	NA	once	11	TGTGCCTGGAGTTATAATTCACCCCTCCACTTT	CAWSYNSPLHF
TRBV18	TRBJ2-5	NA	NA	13	TGTGCCAGCTCACCTTCTATAGAAGAGACCCAGTACTTC	CASSPSIEETQYF
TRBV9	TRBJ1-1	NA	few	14	TGTGCCAGCAGCCCAGGACAGCCGAACACTGAAGCTTTCTTT	CASSPGQPNTEAFF
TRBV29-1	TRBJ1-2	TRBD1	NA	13	TGCAGCGTTGAAGCAGGGGGATTAAGTGGCTACACCTTC	CSVEAGGLSGYTF
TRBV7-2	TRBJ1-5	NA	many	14	TGTGCCAGCAGCTTCCGGGACAGCAATCAGCCCCAGCATTTT	CASSFRDSNQPQHF
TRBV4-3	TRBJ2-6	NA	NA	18	TGCGCCAGCAGCCTTGGACCAGTATCAATCTCTGGGGCCAACGTCCTGACTTTC	CASSLGPVSISGANVLTF
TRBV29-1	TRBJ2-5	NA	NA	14	TGCAGCGTTGTGGTAAGGGGGTCCGATGAGACCCAGTACTTC	CSVVVRGSDETQYF
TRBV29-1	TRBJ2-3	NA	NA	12	TGCAGCTGGGTCAGCTACACAGATACGCAGTATTTT	CSWVSYTDTQYF
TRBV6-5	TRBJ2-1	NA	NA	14	TGTGCCACCCGAGGGACCCCTCGGCACAATGAGCAGTTCTTC	CATRGTPRHNEQFF
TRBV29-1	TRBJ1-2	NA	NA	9	TGCAGCTCATCTGAGGGCTACACCTTC	CSSSEGYTF
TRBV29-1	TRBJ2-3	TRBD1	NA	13	TGCAGCGGTTCCGGGACAGGGCTAGATACGCAGTATTTT	CSGSGTGLDTQYF
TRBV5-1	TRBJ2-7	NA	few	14	TGCGCCAGCAGCTTGGATGAAGGGTTGGGCGAGCAGTACTTC	CASSLDEGLGEQYF
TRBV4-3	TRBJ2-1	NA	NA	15	TGCGCCAGCAGCCAAAATCTCCGGCAGTACAATGAGCAGTTCTTC	CASSQNLRQYNEQFF
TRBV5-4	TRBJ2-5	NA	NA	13	TGTGCCAGCAACCTACAGGCCCAAGAGACCCAGTACTTC	CASNLQAQETQYF
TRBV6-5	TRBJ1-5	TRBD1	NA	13	TGTGCCAGCAGACAGGGGGAAGGCCAGCCCCAGCATTTT	CASRQGEGQPQHF
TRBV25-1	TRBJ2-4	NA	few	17	TGTGCCAGCAGTGTACTTGGGAGTACACTAGCCAAAAACATTCAGTACTTC	CASSVLGSTLAKNIQYF
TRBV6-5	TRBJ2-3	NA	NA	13	TGTGCCAGCAGGGAGGGAAATCCGGATACGCAGTATTTT	CASREGNPDTQYF
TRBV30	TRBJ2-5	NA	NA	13	TGTGCCTGGGCCCTTGGGGGCCAAGAGACCCAGTACTTC	CAWALGGQETQYF
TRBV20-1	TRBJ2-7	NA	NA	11	TGCAGTGCCCCCACAGGGTTCGAGCAGTACTTC	CSAPTGFEQYF